This entry is about one T cell receptor (beta chain). What it binds is unknown. A much larger clone sits a single nucleotide away, making a read error possible. The CDR3 runs to 16 residues. Germline trimming cut 2 bases from V and 7 bases from J; bases unmatched to any gene: 8. Germline lookup yields CDR1 KGHSH and CDR2 LQKENI. The time point here: newly diagnosed GD, antithyroid drugs for less than 3 months. There was RNA extracted from PBMCs, and the TCR library was made from it. EDTA tubes received roughly 9 milliliters of collected peripheral blood. Arm-PCR of CDR3 regions and iRepertoire HTBI primers were used to build TCR beta libraries. MiXCR, run by TCRdb on the multiplex PCR reads, gives a single entry per CDR3 protein. The sample yields a few hundred thousand distinct CDR3 sequences, 14% seen once. These data belong to a study of regulatory T cells in long-lasting Graves disease. Study-level results: Patients with persistent disease showed a bias toward TRBV28, TRBJ1-2 and TRBJ2-5.

The sample was also linked to a second study, of T cells in Graves' hyperthyroidism and ophthalmopathy. That investigation notes: Patients aged 18 to 65 had newly diagnosed hyperthyroidism that had lasted under 2 months. Patients were excluded because of uncontrolled infection, other autoimmune disease, pregnancy or lactation.

The material was peripheral blood mononuclear cells (PBMCs), obtained at new diagnosis, from a patient treated with antithyroid drugs. V and J are TRBV18 and TRBJ2-3; 11 bases line up with TRBD2. The receptor was isolated from a woman aged 45-65 years with Graves disease. In nucleotides, the CDR3 is TGTGCCAGCTCACCAGCGACTAGCGGGATTTCATATACGCAGTATTTT. It is translated as CASSPATSGISYTQYF.